This T cell receptor (beta chain) is from a study of identical twins. TCRdb independently ran MiXCR on the 5' RACE reads; one entry per CDR3 protein. This sample yields fewer than 250,000 distinct CDR3 sequences, of which less than 20% are seen a single time; 40% belongs to the top ten. Trimming shortened V by 1 base and J by 4 bases, and 15 bases separated the two germline ends. Germline values: CDR1 SGHKS, CDR2 YYEKEE (reference sequence). There are 15 residues in the CDR3. A further study also used this sample, focusing on T cells expressing NK-cell markers.

The sequenced sample consisted of CD8+ T cells sorted from blood. This chain uses TRBV5-5 with TRBJ2-7; D remains unclear. This receptor was identified in a woman aged 18 to 35 in good health. CDR3 sequence (DNA): TGTGCCAGCAGCTTGTCTGCAGAGTTTACATACGAGCAGTACTTC. It codes for CASSLSAEFTYEQYF. Full variable domain (outside the CDR3, taken from reference TRBV5-5 and TRBJ2-7): DAGVTQSPTHLIKTRGQQVTLRCSPISGHKSVSWYQQVLGQGPQFIFQYYEKEERGRGNFPDRFSARQFPNYSSELNVNALLLGDSALYLCASSLSAEFTYEQYFGPGTRLTVT.